This TCR beta chain was identified in a study of cytomegalovirus exposure and HLA in healthy donors. Turning to this clone: Its antigen is currently unknown. The junction departs from germline at one end; a sequencing error may be responsible.

Broader study findings: Presence/absence analyses treated sequencing depth as roughly uniform across donors. CMV antigen specificity was confirmed in vitro for a few CMV-associated chains. Being productive about 87% or about 30% of the time was typical of most TCR beta V segments in an earlier analysis.

PCR used 60 Vbeta primers and 13 Jbeta primers. Generated by immunoSEQ multiplex PCR, the TCRdb table keeps only in-frame clones and is missing some. The table has 200,000 to 250,000 clones, about 79% seen once; the top ten hold around 1.7%. This CDR3 spans 14 amino acids. Germline lookup yields CDR1 SEHNR and CDR2 FQNEAQ (reference sequence). Material: PBMCs. The chain has TRBV7-9 and TRBJ2-7; D unresolved. The sequence derives from a man younger than 35 in good health and CMV-seronegative. This CDR3 is CSSSLGSSQVEQYF. Here the CDR3 DNA reads TGTTCCAGCAGCTTAGGATCTTCCCAGGTGGAGCAGTACTTC.